The entry below describes one T cell receptor (beta chain). Its cognate antigen is unknown. The data were obtained in a study of radiation and T cells in renal cell carcinoma. Study as a whole: Nephrectomy followed 15 Gy stereotactic body radiation by 4 weeks.

Sequencing used immunoSEQ multiplex PCR; TCRdb keeps in-frame clones, though not all of them. The table records some 80,000 clones, 80% to 90% of them present only once. Study results and limitations: From baseline, blood top tumor clonotypes peaked at 2 weeks post-radiation.

Regarding time point: blood 2 weeks post-SBRT. Treatment described: 15 Gy SBRT to primary tumor, nephrectomy 4 weeks later. Radiation-treated patients gave blood at baseline, week 2 and week 4. The tumor was a clear cell renal cell carcinoma. The source was blood, collected from a patient whose treatment included radiotherapy and nephrectomy. The receptor comes from a woman between 45 and 65 years old with renal cell carcinoma.

The CDR3 sequence: CASSLGGYEQYF. The DNA of the CDR3 is TGTGCCAGCAGCTTGGGGGGTTACGAGCAGTACTTC. The V and J genes are TRBV5-5 and TRBJ2-7; D remains ambiguous. V shed 0 bases and J shed 4 bases, with 5 bases lying between them. Germline CDR1 and CDR2: SGHKS and YYEKEE (reference sequence). CDR3 length equals 12 residues.